This T cell receptor beta chain appears in the sequencing data of a study of blood T cell repertoires in COVID-19. Looking at the study overall: Specimens from acute and convalescent COVID-19 originated in the United States, Italy and Spain.

The protocol was immunoSEQ multiplex PCR, while the TCRdb copy is restricted to in-frame clones and leaves out a portion. The sample holds fewer than 120,000 clones, roughly 85% seen once. The sample holds a few counts of this clone. Germline V gene sequence: CDR1 SGDLS, CDR2 YYNGEE. The CDR3 totals 18 residues. Deletions cut 0 bases from V and 4 bases from J, with 22 bases between. The sequence was collected from a human donor in a cohort sampled during active COVID-19. The chain employs TRBV9 and TRBJ2-5; the D gene is possibly TRBD1 (6 bases). The material sequenced was peripheral blood. The CDR3 is CASSVGSLGQPLGETQYF. CDR3 in DNA: TGTGCCAGCAGCGTAGGGTCGTTAGGACAGCCCTTGGGAGAGACCCAGTACTTC.